This T cell receptor beta chain was identified in a study of blood T cell repertoires in COVID-19. Study summary: The United States, Italy and Spain provided the acute and convalescent COVID-19 samples. Sources were T cells, B-cell-depleted T cells, or PBMCs; the material itself was cDNA or gDNA.

The CDR3 has 12 residues. Germline V gene data show CDR1 as ENHRY and CDR2 as SYGVKD. V lost 6 bases and J lost 9, with 15 bases in between. Study processing details: Reference gene primer amplification gave nucleated cell count estimates. Assay: immunoSEQ multiplex PCR; the TCRdb copy retains only in-frame clones and omits some. V, J and clone size are taken as reported in that table, and D and trimming were inferred from the DNA itself. The data show more than 45,000 clones, around 80% seen once. This receptor was obtained from a woman aged 55 to 70 with acute or convalescent COVID-19. The J gene is TRBJ2-7, the V gene TRBV10-3; the D gene is possibly TRBD1 (5 bases). Source material: peripheral blood. CDR3 nucleotide sequence: TGTGCCATCAGGGACAACCCGGGCGGGCAGTACTTC. The encoded protein is CAIRDNPGGQYF.